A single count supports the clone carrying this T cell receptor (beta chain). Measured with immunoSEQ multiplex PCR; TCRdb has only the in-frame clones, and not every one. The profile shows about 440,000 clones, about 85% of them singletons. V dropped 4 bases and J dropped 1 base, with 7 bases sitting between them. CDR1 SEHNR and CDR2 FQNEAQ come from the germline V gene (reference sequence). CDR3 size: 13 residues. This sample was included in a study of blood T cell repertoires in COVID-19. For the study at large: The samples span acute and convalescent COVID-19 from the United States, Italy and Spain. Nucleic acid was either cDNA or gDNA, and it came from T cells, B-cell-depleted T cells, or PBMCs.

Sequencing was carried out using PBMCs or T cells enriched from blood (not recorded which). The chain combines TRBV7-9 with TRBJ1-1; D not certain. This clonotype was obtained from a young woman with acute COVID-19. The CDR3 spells CASSSGRNTEAFF. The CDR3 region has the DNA TGTGCCAGCAGCTCCGGGAGGAACACTGAAGCTTTCTTT. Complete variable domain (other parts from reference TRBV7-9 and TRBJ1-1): DTGVSQNPRHKITKRGQNVTFRCDPISEHNRLYWYRQTLGQGPEFLTYFQNEAQLEKSRLLSDRFSAERPKGSFSTLEIQRTEQGDSAMYLCASSSGRNTEAFFGQGTRLTVV.